This passage covers 12 T cell receptor beta chains from one sample sequenced in a study of chemoradiotherapy in HPV16-positive cancers. Assay: immunoSEQ multiplex PCR; the TCRdb copy retains only in-frame clones and omits some. Of about 30,000 clones listed, about nine tenths are singletons. The material sequenced was blood, taken from a patient who underwent chemoradiotherapy. The receptors shown here come from a human donor with HPV-associated anogenital cancer.

V gene TRBV5-4 combines with J gene TRBJ2-2; tentative D call: TRBD1 (5 bases). Per the germline V gene, CDR1 is SGHNT and CDR2 is YYREEE (reference sequence). V gave up 0 bases and J gave up 4 bases, with 7 bases separating them. The CDR3 consists of 14 residues. Here the CDR3 DNA reads TGTGCCAGCAGCTTGGGACAGACCACCGGGGAGCTGTTTTTT. Its protein is CASSLGQTTGELFF.

This chain uses TRBV5-1 with TRBJ2-3; D assignment may be TRBD1 or TRBD2 (5 bases each). CDR3 length equals 14 residues. V lost 3 bases to trimming and J lost 4 bases, with 12 bases between them. Germline loops: CDR1 SGHRS, CDR2 YFSETQ. As DNA, the CDR3 is TGCGCCAGCAGCTCCGACCCGGGGCCAGATACGCAGTATTTT. Protein: CASSSDPGPDTQYF. The full variable domain, rest sourced from reference TRBV5-1 and TRBJ2-3, is KAGVTQTPRYLIKTRGQQVTLSCSPISGHRSVSWYQQTPGQGLQFLFEYFSETQRNKGNFPGRFSGRQFSNSRSEMNVSTLELGDSALYLCASSSDPGPDTQYFGPGTRLTVL.

This chain uses TRBV28 with TRBJ2-7; D remains unclear. Germline V gene data show CDR1 as MDHEN and CDR2 as SYDVKM. This CDR3 has 16 residues. V lost 8 bases to trimming and J lost 0 bases, with 20 bases between them. DNA for the CDR3: TGTGCCAGCTCGGACGACTCTTGGGCGTCCTCCTACGAGCAGTACTTC. Translation: CASSDDSWASSYEQYF.

The table lists this clone with a count of one. This specimen includes other DNA sequences encoding the same CDR3. The chain joins TRBV28 to TRBJ1-1; D unclear. The germline V and J ends were trimmed by 5 bases and 2 bases, with 6 bases remaining between them. Germline V gene lookup returns CDR1 MDHEN and CDR2 SYDVKM. The CDR3 length is 12 residues. CDR3 DNA: TGTGCCAGCAGTCCCCTCAACACTGAAGCTTTCTTT. This translates into CASSPLNTEAFF.

The chain carries TRBV30 and TRBJ1-5; maybe TRBD1 (5 bases). CDR1 is GTSNPN and CDR2 is SVGIG in the germline V gene (reference sequence). The CDR3 extends over 15 amino acids. The V gene lost 0 bases and the J gene lost 6 bases, with 15 bases spanning the gap. The CDR3 DNA reads as TGTGCCTGGAGTGTACAAGGGGTGATGGCTCAGCCCCAGCATTTT. Translation gives CAWSVQGVMAQPQHF.

J is TRBJ1-2 and V is TRBV15; D unresolved. Per germline, CDR1 LNHNV and CDR2 YYDKDF (reference sequence). There are 14 residues in the CDR3. Trimming cost V 0 bases and J 4 bases, with 9 bases left between them. CDR3 protein: CATSRDRPTYGYTF. CDR3 DNA sequence: TGTGCCACCAGCAGAGACAGACCTACCTATGGCTACACCTTC.

The chain has TRBV7-2 and TRBJ1-1; TRBD1 is a possible D gene (6 bases). The V end was cut by 1 base, the J end by 5 bases, with 11 bases between. CDR1 and CDR2 from the germline V gene are SGHTA and FQGNSA. This CDR3 region has 14 residues. CDR3 bases: TGTGCCAGCAGCTTAGACGGCCAGGGGACTGAAGCTTTCTTT. It codes for CASSLDGQGTEAFF.

The DNA for the CDR3 is TGTGCCAGTAGTATAGATCGGGTAGCGGAAGCTTTCTTT. Its translation: CASSIDRVAEAFF. The chain is built from TRBV19 and TRBJ1-1; D unresolved. The CDR3 extends over 13 amino acids. The V and J ends lost 0 bases and 8 bases respectively, with 10 bases between them. Germline CDR1 reads LNHDA; CDR2 reads SQIVND (reference sequence).

This clone was seen only once. The V call is TRBV14, the J call TRBJ1-1; D not certain. The length of the CDR3 is 14 residues. Germline CDR1 and CDR2: SGHDN and FVKESK. The V end lost 0 bases, the J end lost 1 base, and 6 bases lay between the germline ends. The CDR3 nucleotides read TGTGCCAGCAGCCAAGAGGGCAGGAACACTGAAGCTTTCTTT. Translation: CASSQEGRNTEAFF.

The genes are TRBV27 and TRBJ2-2; either TRBD1 or TRBD2 may supply D (6 bases each). The CDR3 length is 14 residues. The germline V and J ends were trimmed by 2 bases and 8 bases, with 12 bases remaining between them. CDR1 and CDR2 from the germline V gene are MNHEY and SMNVEV (reference sequence). CDR3 region: CASSLNSGAGELFF. CDR3 bases: TGTGCCAGCAGTTTAAACTCGGGGGCAGGGGAGCTGTTTTTT.

The V call is TRBV7-9, the J call TRBJ1-2; no clear D gene. In germline, CDR1 is SEHNR, CDR2 FQNEAQ (reference sequence). CDR3 length equals 14 residues. Trimming removed 0 bases at V and 6 bases at J, with 11 bases between. CDR3 bases: TGTGCCAGCAGCTTAGCTGCCCTAGCCCATGGCTACACCTTC. It specifies CASSLAALAHGYTF.

The gene calls are TRBV7-9 and TRBJ2-1; TRBD1 aligns across 9 bases. Germline V gives CDR1 SEHNR, CDR2 FQNEAQ (reference sequence). CDR3 length: 15 amino acids. The ends lost 5 bases at V and 0 bases at J; junction bases unmatched: 2. In DNA form, the CDR3 reads TGTGCCAGCAGCGCGGACAGGGGCTCCTACAATGAGCAGTTCTTC. Amino acid sequence: CASSADRGSYNEQFF.